Presented here are 26 T cell receptor beta chains from one specimen sequenced in a study of T cell responses to AZD1222 COVID-19 vaccine. Some clones are missing from TCRdb's copy, which holds only in-frame ones; the method was immunoSEQ multiplex PCR. The sample records 130,000 to 150,000 clones, about 90% being singletons. The input for sequencing was peripheral blood, taken on day 0 of AZD1222 vaccination. Source of these receptors: an adult in good health.

The CDR3 nucleotides read TGTGCCAGCAGCTTAGGGGCGGGGGGAGGTTACGAGCAGTACTTC. Its translation is CASSLGAGGGYEQYF. This chain links TRBV7-6 with TRBJ2-7; 8 bases agree with TRBD2. Looked up from germline, CDR1 is SGHVS and CDR2 is FNYEAQ. The CDR3 runs to 15 residues. The junction had 6 bases not matched to a gene; V was cut back by 1 base and J by 4 bases.

The gene calls are TRBV6-4 and TRBJ2-3; D gene unclear. Germline CDR1 MRHNA, CDR2 SNTAGT. The germline V and J ends were trimmed by 3 bases and 4 bases, with 14 bases remaining between them. This CDR3 is 15 amino acids long. The CDR3 sequence: CASSEQAQGPDTQYF. The CDR3 region has the DNA TGTGCCAGCAGTGAGCAAGCCCAAGGACCAGATACGCAGTATTTT.

The chain combines TRBV29-1 with TRBJ1-1, with D tentatively TRBD1 (6 bases). The V end lost 4 bases, the J end lost 10 bases, and 13 bases lay between the germline ends. CDR1 is SQVTM, CDR2 ANQGSEA, per germline. This CDR3 contains 11 residues. The CDR3: CSVVEGGAAFF. Here the CDR3 DNA reads TGCAGCGTTGTAGAGGGGGGTGCAGCTTTCTTT.

The rearrangement joins TRBV13 to TRBJ2-5; D remains unclear. Germline assignment: CDR1 PRHDT and CDR2 FYEKMQ (reference sequence). The V end lost 4 bases, the J end lost 4 bases, and 4 bases lay between the germline ends. This CDR3 contains 11 residues. Here the CDR3 reads CASSWIETQYF. CDR3 DNA sequence: TGTGCCAGCAGCTGGATAGAGACCCAGTACTTC.

This rearrangement joins TRBV6-1 to TRBJ2-7; D gene uncertain. Germline values: CDR1 MNHNS, CDR2 SASEGT. This CDR3 spans 18 amino acids. V was clipped by 0 bases and J by 0 bases, with 18 bases between them. As DNA, the CDR3 is TGTGCCAGCAGTGAAGCGGGTCAGAACTACCGGAGCTCCTACGAGCAGTACTTC. The encoded protein is CASSEAGQNYRSSYEQYF.

V and J are TRBV24-1 and TRBJ1-2; D unresolved. Germline lookup yields CDR1 KGHDR and CDR2 SFDVKD. The ends were cut back, 6 bases at V and 6 bases at J, with 13 bases in the middle. The length of the CDR3 is 13 residues. The CDR3 bases are TGTGCCACCAGTAGATCAACTCGGGATGGCTACACCTTC. Its protein product is CATSRSTRDGYTF.

This rearrangement joins TRBV19 to TRBJ1-2, with 9 nucleotides matching TRBD1. The CDR3 loop spans 13 amino acids. Germline V gene lookup returns CDR1 LNHDA and CDR2 SQIVND (reference sequence). Unmatched junction bases numbered 6, after V lost 5 bases and J lost 8 bases. CDR3 bases: TGTGCCAGTAGTCTCGGGGACAGGGAAGGCTACACCTTC. This codes for CASSLGDREGYTF. Supplemented by reference TRBV19 and TRBJ1-2, the full variable domain reads DGGITQSPKYLFRKEGQNVTLSCEQNLNHDAMYWYRQDPGQGLRLIYYSQIVNDFQKGDIAEGYSVSREKKESFPLTVTSAQKNPTAFYLCASSLGDREGYTFGSGTRLTVV.

V is TRBV18 and J is TRBJ2-3, with 10 nucleotides matching TRBD2. V was pared by 5 bases and J by 3 bases, with 2 bases of the junction left unmatched. Germline values: CDR1 KGHSH, CDR2 LQKENI. The CDR3 consists of 14 residues. The CDR3 sequence is CASSEREGTDTQYF. The CDR3, as DNA: TGTGCCAGCTCAGAGCGGGAGGGTACAGATACGCAGTATTTT.

The V call is TRBV25-1, the J call TRBJ2-1; the D is unclear. CDR3 length equals 12 residues. Germline V CDR1 and CDR2: MGHDK, SYGVNS. With 3 bases removed from V and 14 bases from J, the gap between germline ends came to 14 bases. CDR3 nucleotide sequence: TGTGCCAGCAGTGACCCGAACTCCGTGGAGTTCTTC. Protein: CASSDPNSVEFF.

The CDR3 DNA reads as TGCGCCAGCAAGGCGTCCCGAATATACAATCAGCCCCAGCATTTT. This sequence encodes CASKASRIYNQPQHF. The chain joins TRBV10-1 to TRBJ1-5; unclear D gene. V was clipped by 7 bases and J by 3 bases, with 16 bases between them. The CDR3 loop spans 15 amino acids. Germline values: CDR1 WNHNN, CDR2 SYGVQD (reference sequence).

The V and J genes are TRBV15 and TRBJ1-4, with TRBD1 as a possible D gene (5 bases). This CDR3 comprises 16 residues. Trimming pared 3 bases from V and 8 bases from J, leaving 19 bases between. Germline V lookup: CDR1 LNHNV, CDR2 YYDKDF (reference sequence). CDR3: CATSRGPPFDEEKLFF. CDR3 coding DNA: TGTGCCACCAGCAGGGGGCCTCCATTCGACGAAGAAAAACTGTTTTTT.

V usage is TRBV5-4 and J usage is TRBJ2-1; D might be TRBD1 (6 bases). The CDR3 consists of 14 residues. Germline V CDR1 and CDR2: SGHNT, YYREEE (reference sequence). V was pared by 4 bases and J by 15 bases, with 23 bases between. CDR3 in amino acids: CASSPRPTGPVGFF. The CDR3 nucleotides are TGTGCCAGCAGCCCCCGACCGACAGGTCCCGTAGGGTTCTTC.

The rearrangement uses TRBV11-2 and TRBJ2-3, with a possible D match to TRBD1 (5 bases). V lost 2 bases to trimming and J lost 2 bases, with 11 bases between them. Germline V CDR1 and CDR2: SGHAT, FQNNGV. The CDR3 is made up of 15 amino acids. The CDR3 coding sequence is TGTGCCAGCAGCTTACGACAGAGTATCACAGATACGCAGTATTTT. Its protein product is CASSLRQSITDTQYF. Combining the CDR3 with reference TRBV11-2 and TRBJ2-3 gives the whole variable domain EAGVAQSPRYKIIEKRQSVAFWCNPISGHATLYWYQQILGQGPKLLIQFQNNGVVDDSQLPKDRFSAERLKGVDSTLKIQPAKLEDSAVYLCASSLRQSITDTQYFGPGTRLTVL.

This chain joins TRBV28 and TRBJ1-4; unclear D gene. This CDR3 is built from 13 residues. The germline CDR1 and CDR2 sequences are MDHEN and SYDVKM. Trimming took off 3 bases at V and 6 bases at J, with 8 bases between the two ends. The CDR3 DNA sequence: TGTGCCAGCAGTTTCCAATGGGATGAAAAACTGTTTTTT. It codes for CASSFQWDEKLFF.

This clone was detected a few times. The chain joins TRBV6-5 to TRBJ2-7; D assignment may be TRBD1 or TRBD2 (6 bases each). V lost 6 bases and J 6 bases, leaving 15 bases between the germline ends. This CDR3 spans 13 amino acids. Looked up from germline, CDR1 is MNHEY and CDR2 is SVGAGI. The CDR3 coding sequence is TGTGCCAGCAGCCCCCGAGGGGGAGGCGAGCAGTACTTC. It yields the protein CASSPRGGGEQYF.

This clone came up once. The chain has TRBV24-1 and TRBJ2-1; the match to TRBD1 covers 8 bases. Trimming at V came to 6 bases and at J to 3 bases, leaving 3 bases not matched to a gene. Germline V gives CDR1 KGHDR, CDR2 SFDVKD. The CDR3 has 14 amino acids. CDR3 loop: CATSRQGSYNEQFF. The CDR3, as DNA: TGTGCCACCAGTAGACAGGGGAGCTACAATGAGCAGTTCTTC.

The V call is TRBV2, the J call TRBJ2-5, with D perhaps TRBD1 or TRBD2 (5 bases each). The germline CDR1 and CDR2 sequences are SNHLY and FYNNEI. This CDR3 contains 14 residues. The germline V and J ends were trimmed by 11 bases and 4 bases, with 20 bases remaining between them. The CDR3 here is CAATGTAFRETQYF. The CDR3 region has the DNA TGTGCCGCGACCGGGACCGCGTTTCGAGAGACCCAGTACTTC.

The chain couples TRBV19 to TRBJ1-5; tentatively, D is TRBD1 (6 bases). Per the germline V gene, CDR1 is LNHDA and CDR2 is SQIVND (reference sequence). CDR3 size: 15 residues. V was cut by 7 bases and J by 7 bases, with 20 bases left in between. Here the CDR3 reads CASTDPGGARQPQHF. The CDR3, as DNA: TGTGCCAGTACTGACCCGGGGGGGGCGCGACAGCCCCAGCATTTT.

The chain joins TRBV11-2 to TRBJ1-4; possibly TRBD1 for D (5 bases). The CDR3 runs to 13 residues. Trimming stripped 6 bases from V and 5 bases from J, with 10 bases between. The germline CDR1 and CDR2 sequences are SGHAT and FQNNGV. This chain's CDR3 is CASRRTLNEKLFF. For the CDR3, the DNA is TGTGCCAGCAGACGGACATTAAATGAAAAACTGTTTTTT.

Here the CDR3 reads CASGSNSGEQFF. CDR3 DNA sequence: TGTGCCAGCGGCTCCAATTCCGGTGAGCAGTTCTTC. The chain joins TRBV28 to TRBJ2-1, with D uncertain. CDR1 is MDHEN and CDR2 is SYDVKM in the germline V gene. Trimming removed 8 bases from V and 9 bases from J, with 14 bases in between. The CDR3 runs to 12 residues.

This rearrangement joins TRBV27 to TRBJ2-1, with D perhaps given as TRBD1 or TRBD2 (5 bases each). Germline CDR1 is MNHEY and CDR2 is SMNVEV (reference sequence). This CDR3 contains 13 residues. The germline V and J ends were trimmed by 3 bases and 10 bases, with 13 bases remaining between them. CDR3 amino acids: CASSFGAQWEQFF. As DNA, the CDR3 is TGTGCCAGCAGTTTCGGGGCCCAGTGGGAGCAGTTCTTC.

The genes are TRBV24-1 and TRBJ2-1, with 9 bases that match TRBD1. Germline CDR1 is KGHDR and CDR2 is SFDVKD. After removal of 4 bases from V and 9 bases from J, the junction contained 0 bases not matched to a gene. CDR3 length equals 12 residues. The CDR3 nucleotides are TGTGCCACCAGTGAGGGACAGGGTGAGCAGTTCTTC. Its translation: CATSEGQGEQFF.

The chain employs TRBV2 and TRBJ2-7, with no clear D. Between the trimmed V and J ends, which lost 3 bases and 2 bases, there was a span of 8 bases. Germline assignment: CDR1 SNHLY and CDR2 FYNNEI. The CDR3 has 13 residues. CDR3 region: CASSDGNTYEQYF. The CDR3 DNA reads TGTGCCAGCAGTGATGGCAATACCTACGAGCAGTACTTC.

The rearrangement uses TRBV19 and TRBJ1-1; TRBD1 agrees at 12 bases. The CDR3 sequence is 16 residues long. From germline, CDR1 is LNHDA and CDR2 SQIVND (reference sequence). Trimming took 3 bases from V and 3 from J; bases not matched to a gene: 5. CDR3 amino acids: CASSMGTGGTDTEAFF. The CDR3 coding sequence is TGTGCCAGTAGTATGGGGACAGGGGGCACGGACACTGAAGCTTTCTTT. The full variable domain, with the rest looked up from reference TRBV19 and TRBJ1-1, is DGGITQSPKYLFRKEGQNVTLSCEQNLNHDAMYWYRQDPGQGLRLIYYSQIVNDFQKGDIAEGYSVSREKKESFPLTVTSAQKNPTAFYLCASSMGTGGTDTEAFFGQGTRLTVV.

The table lists this clone with a count of one. The rearrangement links TRBV6-1 to TRBJ2-7, with TRBD2 matching over 8 bases. The CDR3 spans 13 residues. Trimming took 3 bases from V and 4 from J; bases not matched to a gene: 2. Germline values: CDR1 MNHNS, CDR2 SASEGT. The CDR3 nucleotides are TGTGCCAGCAGTGATACTAGCGGTTACGAGCAGTACTTC. Translated, it gives CASSDTSGYEQYF.

The V gene is TRBV28, the J gene TRBJ2-7; TRBD2 matches at 9 bases. The germline V gene has CDR1 MDHEN and CDR2 SYDVKM. The CDR3 is made up of 15 amino acids. J lost 2 bases, V lost 2 bases, and 4 bases had no gene match. This chain's CDR3 is CASSLKASGTYEQYF. In DNA form, the CDR3 reads TGTGCCAGCAGTTTAAAGGCTAGCGGGACCTACGAGCAGTACTTC.